These 12 T cell receptor beta chains were sequenced from one sample in a study of post-analysis software for immune sequencing data. Study findings and constraints: Four to six TRBV segments appeared more often in patients than in controls, and TRBV5-6, TRBV5-1 and TRBV20-1 were among these.

The TCR beta cDNA libraries carried unique molecular identifiers. TCRdb recomputed calls from the PCR reads with MiXCR, one row per CDR3 protein. Of some 700,000 distinct CDR3 sequences in the sample, 55% to 60% are singletons; the top ten hold approximately 10%. These receptors are not linked to any known antigen. The sample was blood. Receptors were obtained from a girl aged 2 to 9 with multiple sclerosis.

DNA of the CDR3: TGTGCCAGCAGCCAAACAACAGGGCGGGATGGCTACACCTTC. This encodes CASSQTTGRDGYTF. The chain joins TRBV3-1 to TRBJ1-2; maybe TRBD1 (6 bases). Germline V gene sequence: CDR1 LGHDT, CDR2 YNNKEL (reference sequence). The V end was cut by 2 bases, the J end by 6 bases, with 13 bases between. This CDR3 comprises 14 residues.

The chain links TRBV12-3 or TRBV12-4 to TRBJ1-2; 8 bases are a match to TRBD1. The CDR3 is made up of 15 amino acids. The trim removed 6 bases at V and 5 bases at J, leaving 11 bases unmatched. Here the CDR3 reads CASSSRGTGLYGYTF. The CDR3 DNA follows: TGTGCCAGCAGCTCACGCGGGACAGGACTTTATGGCTACACCTTC.

The chain links TRBV7-3 to TRBJ2-3; D uncertain. The CDR3 runs 17 residues. V gave up 2 bases and J gave up 4 bases, with 19 bases separating them. The germline gives CDR1 SGHTA, CDR2 FQGTGA. The CDR3 region is CASSLASPSHEADTQYF. CDR3 nucleotides: TGTGCCAGCAGCTTAGCTTCACCGTCTCACGAGGCAGATACGCAGTATTTT.

This chain uses TRBV4-2 with TRBJ2-1, with 11 bases aligning to TRBD2. The CDR3 totals 15 residues. Germline V gene lookup returns CDR1 LGHNA and CDR2 YNFKEQ. V lost 3 bases, J lost 9 bases, and 7 bases stayed unmatched. The chain's CDR3 is CASSQLAGGNGEQFF. The CDR3 nucleotides are TGTGCCAGCAGCCAGCTAGCGGGAGGCAACGGTGAGCAGTTCTTC.

The V gene is TRBV6-5, the J gene TRBJ1-1; no firm D call. Germline V lookup: CDR1 MNHEY, CDR2 SVGAGI. The V end lost 5 bases, the J end lost 1 base, and 8 bases lay between the germline ends. The CDR3 consists of 13 residues. The CDR3 is CASSRPGNTEAFF. DNA of the CDR3: TGTGCCAGCAGTCGACCGGGGAACACTGAAGCTTTCTTT.

CDR3 coding DNA: TGCGCCAGCAGCTTTGGACAGGGGGCATCTGACGAGCAGTACTTC. This codes for CASSFGQGASDEQYF. This chain joins TRBV5-1 and TRBJ2-7, with 11 bases identical to TRBD1. The CDR3 length is 15 residues. V shed 2 bases and J 5 bases; nucleotides not matched to a gene: 6. CDR1 is SGHRS, CDR2 YFSETQ, per germline.

This clonotype showed up just a few times. The genes are TRBV20-1 and TRBJ2-1; TRBD2 matches at 9 bases. V gave up 0 bases and J gave up 15 bases; unmatched junction bases: 12. The germline V gene has CDR1 DFQATT and CDR2 SNEGSKA (reference sequence). This CDR3 comprises 14 residues. This CDR3 reads CSARDAPSGAPGFF. CDR3 sequence (DNA): TGCAGTGCTAGAGATGCGCCTAGCGGGGCACCGGGGTTCTTC.

J is TRBJ1-2 and V is TRBV12-3 or TRBV12-4; 7 bases agree with TRBD1. CDR3 length: 14 amino acids. V trimming: 4 bases; J trimming: 4 bases; junction bases outside the gene matches: 6. CDR3 loop: CASSWGQTAYGYTF. In DNA form, the CDR3 reads TGTGCCAGCAGTTGGGGACAGACAGCCTATGGCTACACCTTC.

The V gene is TRBV28, the J gene TRBJ2-4; TRBD2 matches 12 bases. With the DNA end fitting TRBJ2-7 better, the J assignment may be wrong. Per the germline V gene, CDR1 is MDHEN and CDR2 is SYDVKM. This CDR3 contains 18 residues. The CDR3 is CASSSWDTVTSGRYEQYF. The CDR3 coding sequence is TGTGCCAGCAGTTCCTGGGATACTGTGACTAGCGGGAGATACGAGCAGTACTTC.

The V call is TRBV5-6, the J call TRBJ1-5; D remains unclear. Trimming left V 3 bases short and J 4 bases short, with 11 bases between. The CDR3 is made up of 14 amino acids. Germline V lookup: CDR1 SGHDT, CDR2 YYEEEE. This CDR3 reads CASSSPTLNQPQHF. CDR3 DNA sequence: TGTGCCAGCAGCTCACCGACATTAAATCAGCCCCAGCATTTT.

This chain joins TRBV4-3 and TRBJ2-5; 7 bases match TRBD2. The CDR3 contains 16 residues. The J segment lost 0 bases and the V segment lost 1 base, leaving 5 bases of the junction unmatched. Germline CDR1 reads LGHNA; CDR2 reads YSLEER. DNA of the CDR3: TGCGCCAGCAGCCAAGTGGCGACTAGCTACCAAGAGACCCAGTACTTC. Amino acid sequence: CASSQVATSYQETQYF.

This chain joins TRBV29-1 and TRBJ2-7; 8 nucleotides line up with TRBD1. Germline CDR1 reads SQVTM; CDR2 reads ANQGSEA. The CDR3 length is 13 residues. The V segment lost 6 bases and the J segment 0 bases; nucleotides outside the gene matches: 4. The CDR3 coding sequence is TGCAGCGTCCGGACAGGGAACTCCTACGAGCAGTACTTC. Protein sequence: CSVRTGNSYEQYF.